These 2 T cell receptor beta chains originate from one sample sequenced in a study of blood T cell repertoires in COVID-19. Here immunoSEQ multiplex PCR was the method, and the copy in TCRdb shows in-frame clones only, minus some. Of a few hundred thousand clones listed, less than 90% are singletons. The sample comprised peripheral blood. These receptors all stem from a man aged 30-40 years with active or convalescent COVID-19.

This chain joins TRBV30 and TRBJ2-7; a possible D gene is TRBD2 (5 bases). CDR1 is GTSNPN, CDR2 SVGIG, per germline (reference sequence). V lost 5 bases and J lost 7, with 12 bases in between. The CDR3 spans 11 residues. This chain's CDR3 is CAWERSGEQYF. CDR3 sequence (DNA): TGTGCCTGGGAACGGTCGGGGGAGCAGTACTTC.

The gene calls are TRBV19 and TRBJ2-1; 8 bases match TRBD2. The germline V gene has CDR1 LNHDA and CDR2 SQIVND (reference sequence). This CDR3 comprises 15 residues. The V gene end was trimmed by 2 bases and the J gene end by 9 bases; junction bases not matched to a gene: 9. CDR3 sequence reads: CASSIRAGAGGEQFF. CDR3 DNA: TGTGCCAGTAGTATACGAGCGGGAGCAGGTGGTGAGCAGTTCTTC.